Below are 20 T cell receptor beta chains sequenced from a single sample in a study of beta chain features in type 1 diabetes. Their antigens are not known. Whole-study results and caveats: Moderately but significantly shorter TCRB CDR3s were found in Type 1 diabetes patients in all four CD4+ subsets.

Since all of the isolated RNA was reverse transcribed, expressed TCRB transcripts were what got sequenced. Only in-frame clones appear in the TCRdb table, and some are missing; sequencing was by immunoSEQ multiplex PCR. The data hold about 280,000 clones, with approximately 15% observed a single time. The sample comprised naive CD4+ T cells from blood. The receptor set was obtained from a man between 18 and 35 years old with type 1 diabetes.

This chain joins TRBV6-6 and TRBJ2-3, with no clear D. Trimming cost V 5 bases and J 0 bases, with 9 bases left between them. The CDR3 sequence is 14 residues long. Germline V gives CDR1 MNHNY, CDR2 SVGAGI (reference sequence). CDR3 in DNA: TGTGCCAGCAGTAGAGAACAGAGCACAGATACGCAGTATTTT. It specifies CASSREQSTDTQYF.

The chain couples TRBV7-9 to TRBJ1-5; the D gene is possibly TRBD1 (6 bases). The CDR3 is 13 amino acids. Looked up from germline, CDR1 is SEHNR and CDR2 is FQNEAQ (reference sequence). The ends were cut back, 5 bases at V and 4 bases at J, with 9 bases in the middle. The CDR3 protein is CASSAQGNQPQHF. The CDR3 DNA is TGTGCCAGCAGCGCACAGGGAAATCAGCCCCAGCATTTT.

This clone was picked up a small number of times. The rearrangement links TRBV19 to TRBJ1-6; weak D call: TRBD1 (6 bases). The CDR3 contains 13 residues. Germline lookup yields CDR1 LNHDA and CDR2 SQIVND (reference sequence). The V and J ends lost 9 bases and 6 bases respectively, with 12 bases between them. The CDR3 region is CASRQVINSPLHF. CDR3 DNA: TGTGCCAGCCGACAGGTCATTAATTCACCCCTCCACTTT.

This clone was seen a single time. The chain uses TRBV28 and TRBJ2-7; D unresolved. The germline V gene has CDR1 MDHEN and CDR2 SYDVKM. V was pared by 8 bases and J by 2 bases, with 10 bases between. The CDR3 runs 12 residues. The CDR3 loop is CASQLQPYEQYF. CDR3 DNA sequence: TGTGCCAGCCAACTTCAACCCTACGAGCAGTACTTC.

This rearrangement joins TRBV27 to TRBJ2-7, with 8 bases lining up with TRBD2. The CDR3 covers 15 residues. V dropped 2 bases and J dropped 5; count of bases not matched to a gene: 8. Germline V gene sequence: CDR1 MNHEY, CDR2 SMNVEV (reference sequence). CDR3 DNA: TGTGCCAGCAGTTTACGTACGGGGGGGCTAAACGAGCAGTACTTC. This gives the protein CASSLRTGGLNEQYF.

The chain carries TRBV7-2 and TRBJ2-7; no firm D call. CDR3 length: 15 amino acids. Trimming pared 1 base from V and 0 bases from J, leaving 10 bases between. Germline values: CDR1 SGHTA, CDR2 FQGNSA. CDR3 sequence reads: CASSLGGAASYEQYF. As DNA, the CDR3 is TGTGCCAGCAGCTTAGGCGGCGCAGCCTCCTACGAGCAGTACTTC. The variable domain in full, completed from reference TRBV7-2 and TRBJ2-7, reads GAGVSQSPSNKVTEKGKDVELRCDPISGHTALYWYRQSLGQGLEFLIYFQGNSAPDKSGLPSDRFSAERTGGSVSTLTIQRTQQEDSAVYLCASSLGGAASYEQYFGPGTRLTVT.

The chain carries TRBV28 and TRBJ1-2; 9 positions match TRBD1. The CDR3 loop spans 14 amino acids. CDR1 is MDHEN and CDR2 is SYDVKM in the germline V gene. V lost 5 bases, J lost 5 bases, and 6 bases stayed unmatched. The CDR3 region is CASSPGQGRYGYTF. The CDR3 coding sequence is TGTGCCAGCAGTCCGGGACAGGGTCGATATGGCTACACCTTC.

This clone was seen more than once but under ten times. The genes are TRBV5-6 and TRBJ2-2, with 7 bases matching TRBD1. The germline V gene has CDR1 SGHDT and CDR2 YYEEEE. This CDR3 region has 14 residues. V lost 4 bases, J lost 4 bases, and 4 bases stayed unmatched. CDR3 in DNA: TGTGCCAGCAGCCGCAGGGGGTCCACCGGGGAGCTGTTTTTT. Translation: CASSRRGSTGELFF.

This sequence joins TRBV23-1 and TRBJ2-7, with 14 positions matching TRBD2. TRBV23-1 is sorted into the ORF group, with uncertain function. V lost 2 bases, J lost 7 bases, and 4 bases stayed unmatched. This CDR3 contains 15 residues. The CDR3: CASSQGTSGRQEQYF. The CDR3 coding sequence is TGCGCCAGCAGTCAAGGGACTAGCGGGAGACAGGAGCAGTACTTC.

The chain is built from TRBV9 and TRBJ2-5, with 15 bases aligning to TRBD2. V shed 4 bases, J shed 2 bases, and the junction held 3 bases outside the gene matches. This CDR3 comprises 16 residues. Germline V lookup: CDR1 SGDLS, CDR2 YYNGEE. CDR3 bases: TGTGCCAGCAGCCCCGGACTAGCGGGGGGGCAAGAGACCCAGTACTTC. This encodes CASSPGLAGGQETQYF.

A few counts support this clone. This chain connects TRBV30 to TRBJ1-2; no clear D gene. This CDR3 spans 13 amino acids. Germline V CDR1 and CDR2: GTSNPN, SVGIG (reference sequence). The V and J ends lost 1 base and 1 base respectively, with 7 bases between them. The chain's CDR3 is CAWSAPRNYGYTF. Written as DNA, the CDR3 is TGTGCCTGGAGTGCCCCTCGTAACTATGGCTACACCTTC. Drawing the rest from reference TRBV30 and TRBJ1-2, the complete variable domain is SQTIHQWPATLVQPVGSPLSLECTVEGTSNPNLYWYRQAAGRGLQLLFYSVGIGQISSEVPQNLSASRPQDRQFILSSKKLLLSDSGFYLCAWSAPRNYGYTFGSGTRLTVV.

The CDR3 reads CASSPAYSQETQYF. As DNA, the CDR3 is TGTGCCAGCAGCCCTGCGTACAGCCAAGAGACCCAGTACTTC. The genes are TRBV2 and TRBJ2-5; no definite D call. Trimming removed 6 bases from V and 1 base from J, with 12 bases in between. The length of the CDR3 is 14 residues. From germline, CDR1 is SNHLY and CDR2 FYNNEI.

This clone appeared a few times. CDR3 loop: CASSLQDREAFF. The CDR3 region has the DNA TGCGCCAGCAGCCTTCAGGACAGGGAAGCTTTCTTT. The V call is TRBV4-3, the J call TRBJ1-1, with TRBD1 identical over 7 bases. The CDR3 totals 12 residues. The germline gives CDR1 LGHNA, CDR2 YSLEER. Unmatched junction bases numbered 4, after V lost 4 bases and J lost 8 bases.

In its sample, this clone was seen a few times. V usage is TRBV7-7 and J usage is TRBJ2-5, with D possibly TRBD2 on 6 matching bases. V lost 2 bases and J lost 5, with 12 bases in between. The CDR3 sequence is 14 residues long. Germline values: CDR1 SSHAT, CDR2 FNYEAQ (reference sequence). The CDR3 sequence is CASSLYGRKETQYF. CDR3 sequence (DNA): TGTGCCAGCAGCTTATACGGGAGAAAGGAGACCCAGTACTTC.

The V call is TRBV30, the J call TRBJ1-2; 8 positions match TRBD1. The CDR3 is 13 residues long. CDR1 is GTSNPN and CDR2 is SVGIG in the germline V gene (reference sequence). Germline trimming cut 8 bases from V and 2 bases from J; bases unmatched to any gene: 7. In DNA, the CDR3 is TGTGCCACCCAGACAGGGGAAAACTATGGCTACACCTTC. It codes for CATQTGENYGYTF.

This clone was picked up a small number of times. The chain is built from TRBV30 and TRBJ2-3; 9 bases map to TRBD1. Trimming at V came to 3 bases and at J to 2 bases, leaving 9 bases not matched to a gene. The CDR3 contains 16 residues. CDR1 and CDR2 from the germline V gene are GTSNPN and SVGIG (reference sequence). CDR3 amino acids: CAWSTGQGFLTDTQYF. The DNA for the CDR3 is TGTGCCTGGAGCACGGGACAGGGATTCCTCACAGATACGCAGTATTTT.

This clone was seen a few times. The rearrangement links TRBV7-2 to TRBJ2-2, with 12 bases fitting TRBD2. V gave up 6 bases and J gave up 5 bases; unmatched junction bases: 7. Germline V gene sequence: CDR1 SGHTA, CDR2 FQGNSA. This CDR3 has 16 residues. The CDR3, as DNA: TGTGCCAGCAGACCTAGCGGGAGGGCCTGGACCGGGGAGCTGTTTTTT. Translated, it gives CASRPSGRAWTGELFF.

The V gene is TRBV9, the J gene TRBJ2-2; 9 bases align to TRBD1. Per germline, CDR1 SGDLS and CDR2 YYNGEE. The CDR3 runs 15 residues. V lost 0 bases to trimming and J lost 9 bases; unmatched junction nucleotides: 6. CDR3 nucleotides: TGTGCCAGCAGCGTAGAGGGACAGGGCTTCCGGGAGCTGTTTTTT. Translated: CASSVEGQGFRELFF.

A few counts support this clone. The V call is TRBV7-2, the J call TRBJ1-3; D uncertain. Looked up from germline, CDR1 is SGHTA and CDR2 is FQGNSA. The CDR3 is 15 residues long. Trimming removed 2 bases from V and 2 bases from J, with 10 bases in between. The CDR3 is CASSLSAGTGNTIYF. As DNA, the CDR3 is TGTGCCAGCAGCTTATCCGCGGGGACTGGAAACACCATATATTTT.

This clone was seen more than once but under ten times. CDR3 protein: CAWSPTTGGNEKLFF. In nucleotides, the CDR3 is TGTGCCTGGAGTCCTACTACAGGCGGTAATGAAAAACTGTTTTTT. The rearrangement uses TRBV30 and TRBJ1-4; perhaps TRBD1 as D (5 bases). The CDR3 runs 15 residues. The germline V gene has CDR1 GTSNPN and CDR2 SVGIG (reference sequence). V was cut by 2 bases and J by 4 bases, with 14 bases left in between.